Following are 24 T cell receptor beta chains from one sample sequenced in a study of T cells after yellow fever vaccination. TCRdb itself ran the 5' RACE reads through MiXCR, one entry per CDR3 protein. The table has around 260,000 distinct CDR3 sequences, about 5% seen once. This specimen consisted of CD4+ T cells sorted from PBMCs, obtained on the day of the yellow fever booster vaccination. The receptors were sampled from a man younger than 35 who received the YFV17D yellow fever vaccine.

V is TRBV23-1 and J is TRBJ1-1; D remains ambiguous. TRBV23-1 is known as an ORF, though its function is uncertain. The CDR3 consists of 15 residues. Trimming left V 4 bases short and J 5 bases short, with 17 bases between. CDR3 in amino acids: CASSRPSGPGTEAFF. CDR3 in DNA: TGCGCCAGCAGTCGGCCCTCGGGTCCGGGGACTGAAGCTTTCTTT.

The V gene is TRBV20-1, the J gene TRBJ1-5; unclear D gene. V lost 2 bases and J lost 0, with 8 bases in between. The CDR3 spans 14 residues. Germline CDR1 reads DFQATT; CDR2 reads SNEGSKA (reference sequence). This chain's CDR3 is CSARTANSNQPQHF. The CDR3 nucleotides are TGCAGTGCTAGAACCGCGAATAGCAATCAGCCCCAGCATTTT.

This chain uses TRBV7-6 with TRBJ2-6; D is undetermined. V lost 2 bases to trimming and J lost 4 bases, with 6 bases between them. CDR1 SGHVS and CDR2 FNYEAQ come from the germline V gene. The CDR3 spans 14 residues. The CDR3 coding sequence is TGTGCCAGCAGCTTATACGGGGGGGCCAACGTCCTGACTTTC. Translated: CASSLYGGANVLTF.

This rearrangement joins TRBV7-2 to TRBJ1-5; TRBD1 is a possible D gene (5 bases). V lost 2 bases and J 3 bases, leaving 14 bases between the germline ends. The CDR3 contains 16 residues. Per germline, CDR1 SGHTA and CDR2 FQGNSA. Written as DNA, the CDR3 is TGTGCCAGCAGCTTATGGGGTGGGGGACCCAATCAGCCCCAGCATTTT. Its protein is CASSLWGGGPNQPQHF.

The rearrangement joins TRBV5-4 to TRBJ2-3; D could derive from TRBD1 or TRBD2 (6 bases each). Germline values: CDR1 SGHNT, CDR2 YYREEE (reference sequence). V lost 2 bases and J lost 6, with 10 bases in between. The CDR3 is 13 residues long. The CDR3 here is CASSLGGQDTQYF. The CDR3, as DNA: TGTGCCAGCAGCTTAGGGGGGCAGGATACGCAGTATTTT.

The chain joins TRBV20-1 to TRBJ1-1; D is possibly TRBD1 (6 bases). This CDR3 region has 12 residues. V was trimmed by 7 bases and J by 4 bases, leaving 13 bases between them. Looked up from germline, CDR1 is DFQATT and CDR2 is SNEGSKA (reference sequence). In DNA form, the CDR3 reads TGCAGTGGGGGAGGGGGAAGCACTGAAGCTTTCTTT. It encodes CSGGGGSTEAFF.

This clonotype was seen ten or more times. The chain links TRBV7-2 to TRBJ2-1, with a weak D call TRBD2 (5 bases). Looked up from germline, CDR1 is SGHTA and CDR2 is FQGNSA. Trimming cost V 6 bases and J 2 bases, with 14 bases left between them. CDR3 length: 15 amino acids. CDR3 sequence (DNA): TGTGCCAGCAGGGCTAGCCGAGCGACCTACAATGAGCAGTTCTTC. Protein product: CASRASRATYNEQFF.

At least ten counts were recorded for this clonotype. The chain employs TRBV5-1 and TRBJ2-7; TRBD2 agrees at 7 bases. The CDR3 length is 15 residues. The trim removed 1 base at V and 0 bases at J, leaving 4 bases unmatched. Germline loops: CDR1 SGHRS, CDR2 YFSETQ. The CDR3 here is CASSLLAESSYEQYF. The CDR3, as DNA: TGCGCCAGCAGCTTGCTAGCGGAGAGCTCCTACGAGCAGTACTTC.

The chain links TRBV30 to TRBJ2-7; 9 nucleotides match TRBD2. Trimming removed 4 bases from V and 0 bases from J; junction bases left unmatched: 13. The V gene's germline CDR1 is GTSNPN and CDR2 SVGIG (reference sequence). The CDR3 loop spans 17 amino acids. CDR3 nucleotides: TGTGCCTGGAAAGTGAAAGCGGGGGGCCTTAGCTCCTACGAGCAGTACTTC. Protein product: CAWKVKAGGLSSYEQYF.

The chain recombines TRBV7-3 with TRBJ2-1, with 9 bases matching TRBD2. CDR3 length equals 16 residues. V dropped 1 base and J dropped 7; count of bases not matched to a gene: 8. CDR1 and CDR2 (germline): SGHTA, FQGTGA. The DNA for the CDR3 is TGTGCCAGCAGCTTAATTGGCGGGGGGGCCGTGAATGAGCAGTTCTTC. This translates into CASSLIGGGAVNEQFF.

This clonotype was seen only a few times. V and J are TRBV6-2 or TRBV6-3 and TRBJ2-1, with 8 positions matching TRBD1. Trimming cost V 4 bases and J 7 bases; bases outside gene matches: 6. The germline V gene encodes CDR1 MNHEY and CDR2 SVGEGT. The CDR3 consists of 14 residues. Written as DNA, the CDR3 is TGTGCCAGCAGTTCCGGACAGGGTTATAATGAGCAGTTCTTC. Its translation is CASSSGQGYNEQFF.

This sequence joins TRBV5-1 and TRBJ2-7; D is possibly TRBD1 (5 bases). Germline V CDR1 and CDR2: SGHRS, YFSETQ. Trimming removed 0 bases at V and 2 bases at J, with 12 bases between. The CDR3 has 15 residues. This chain's CDR3 is CASSLGQGSTYEQYV. CDR3 coding DNA: TGCGCCAGCAGCTTGGGGCAGGGAAGCACCTACGAGCAGTACGTC.

This clonotype has ten or more counts. V gene TRBV25-1 combines with J gene TRBJ1-6; D remains unclear. The ends were cut back, 8 bases at V and 7 bases at J, with 6 bases in the middle. The CDR3 is made up of 11 amino acids. CDR1 and CDR2 from the germline V gene are MGHDK and SYGVNS. CDR3 DNA sequence: TGTGCCAGCGGACCGAATTCACCCCTCCACTTT. This sequence encodes CASGPNSPLHF.

This clonotype was observed many times. The rearrangement uses TRBV5-6 and TRBJ1-5; no reliable D call. From germline, CDR1 is SGHDT and CDR2 YYEEEE. Between the trimmed V and J ends, which lost 4 bases and 3 bases, there was a span of 17 bases. This CDR3 spans 16 amino acids. Written as DNA, the CDR3 is TGTGCCAGCAGCCCCGACGGCGGGAACTCCAATCAGCCCCAGCATTTT. Translation: CASSPDGGNSNQPQHF.

This clonotype was seen a handful of times. This chain connects TRBV7-2 to TRBJ2-5, with D possibly TRBD1 on 6 matching bases. V gave up 5 bases and J gave up 2 bases, with 12 bases separating them. CDR3 length: 14 amino acids. Looked up from germline, CDR1 is SGHTA and CDR2 is FQGNSA. The CDR3 protein is CASSRPGTQETQYF. CDR3 nucleotides: TGTGCCAGCAGCCGACCCGGGACACAAGAGACCCAGTACTTC.

The genes are TRBV6-4 and TRBJ2-3, with a tentative D call TRBD2 (5 bases). V dropped 6 bases and J dropped 2 bases, with 9 bases sitting between them. CDR1 is MRHNA and CDR2 is SNTAGT in the germline V gene. The length of the CDR3 is 13 residues. The CDR3 loop is CASRSDYTDTQYF. DNA for the CDR3: TGTGCCAGCAGATCAGACTACACAGATACGCAGTATTTT.

There are a few counts of this clonotype. The V gene is TRBV11-2, the J gene TRBJ1-5, with TRBD1 matching over 11 bases. CDR1 and CDR2 (germline): SGHAT, FQNNGV. The CDR3 covers 15 residues. V dropped 5 bases and J dropped 6; count of bases not matched to a gene: 6. The CDR3 loop is CASSPGQGASQPQHF. The CDR3 nucleotides read TGTGCCAGCAGCCCCGGACAGGGGGCTAGTCAGCCCCAGCATTTT.

This clonotype was picked up a small number of times. This chain joins TRBV18 and TRBJ1-3, with D unclear. Germline lookup yields CDR1 KGHSH and CDR2 LQKENI. V was clipped by 4 bases and J by 3 bases, with 10 bases between them. This CDR3 comprises 14 residues. The CDR3 sequence: CASSREGYGNTIYF. The CDR3, as DNA: TGTGCCAGCTCACGCGAGGGTTATGGAAACACCATATATTTT.

This clonotype has only a few counts. The J gene is TRBJ1-6, the V gene TRBV7-2; unclear D gene. The germline V gene has CDR1 SGHTA and CDR2 FQGNSA. The CDR3 has 15 residues. Between the trimmed V and J ends, which lost 4 bases and 8 bases, there was a span of 15 bases. DNA of the CDR3: TGTGCCAGCAGCTCCCACCTGCCTGATTATTCACCCCTCCACTTT. Translated: CASSSHLPDYSPLHF.

The chain employs TRBV29-1 and TRBJ2-1, with D possibly called TRBD1 or TRBD2 (7 bases each). Germline V gene lookup returns CDR1 SQVTM and CDR2 ANQGSEA. The CDR3 sequence is 15 residues long. Trimming stripped 4 bases from V and 6 bases from J, with 19 bases between. CDR3 amino acids: CSVGGRSGGGNEQFF. The DNA for the CDR3 is TGCAGCGTTGGAGGGAGGTCAGGGGGGGGCAATGAGCAGTTCTTC.

This clonotype was observed a few times. This CDR3 reads CASTLTGGMSTEAFF. The CDR3 DNA follows: TGTGCCAGCACCTTGACAGGGGGGATGAGCACTGAAGCTTTCTTT. The rearrangement joins TRBV7-9 to TRBJ1-1, with 9 bases lining up with TRBD1. The CDR3 consists of 15 residues. The germline V gene has CDR1 SEHNR and CDR2 FQNEAQ (reference sequence). V dropped 7 bases and J dropped 4; count of bases not matched to a gene: 10.

The rearrangement joins TRBV5-1 to TRBJ2-1; tentatively, D is TRBD2 (6 bases). The CDR3 is 16 residues long. Per the germline V gene, CDR1 is SGHRS and CDR2 is YFSETQ. V was shortened by 6 bases and J by 0 bases, with 16 bases between the two germline ends. CDR3 loop: CASTLLAGPSYNEQFF. The CDR3 DNA reads TGCGCCAGCACCCTCTTGGCGGGGCCCTCCTACAATGAGCAGTTCTTC.

This clonotype came up a few times. V is TRBV10-3 and J is TRBJ2-7; D not certain. V was clipped by 6 bases and J by 3 bases, with 6 bases between them. CDR1 and CDR2 from the germline V gene are ENHRY and SYGVKD. The CDR3 loop spans 11 amino acids. CDR3 residues: CAISRSYEQYF. The DNA of the CDR3 is TGTGCCATCAGCCGCAGCTACGAGCAGTACTTC.

This clonotype was seen a handful of times. The chain employs TRBV5-6 and TRBJ2-1; D call uncertain. V was shortened by 0 bases and J by 6 bases, with 16 bases between the two germline ends. The CDR3 has 16 amino acids. Germline loops: CDR1 SGHDT, CDR2 YYEEEE. This CDR3 is CASSLVAVGRSNEQFF. CDR3 nucleotides: TGTGCCAGCAGCTTGGTTGCGGTAGGGCGGAGCAATGAGCAGTTCTTC.